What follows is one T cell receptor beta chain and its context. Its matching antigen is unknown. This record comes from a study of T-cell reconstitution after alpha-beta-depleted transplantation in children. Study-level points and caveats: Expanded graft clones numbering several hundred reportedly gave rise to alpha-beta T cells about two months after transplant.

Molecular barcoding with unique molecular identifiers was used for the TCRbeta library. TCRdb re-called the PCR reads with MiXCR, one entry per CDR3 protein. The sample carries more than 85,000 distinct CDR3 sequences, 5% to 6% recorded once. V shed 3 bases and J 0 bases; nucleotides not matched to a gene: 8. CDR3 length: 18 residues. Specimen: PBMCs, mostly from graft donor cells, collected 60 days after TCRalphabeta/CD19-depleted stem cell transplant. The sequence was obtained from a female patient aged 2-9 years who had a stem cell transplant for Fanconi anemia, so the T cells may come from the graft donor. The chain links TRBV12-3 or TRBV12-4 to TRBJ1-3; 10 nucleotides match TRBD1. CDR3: CASSLWTGGFFSGNTIYF. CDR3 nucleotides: TGTGCCAGCAGTTTGTGGACAGGGGGTTTCTTCTCTGGAAACACCATATATTTT.